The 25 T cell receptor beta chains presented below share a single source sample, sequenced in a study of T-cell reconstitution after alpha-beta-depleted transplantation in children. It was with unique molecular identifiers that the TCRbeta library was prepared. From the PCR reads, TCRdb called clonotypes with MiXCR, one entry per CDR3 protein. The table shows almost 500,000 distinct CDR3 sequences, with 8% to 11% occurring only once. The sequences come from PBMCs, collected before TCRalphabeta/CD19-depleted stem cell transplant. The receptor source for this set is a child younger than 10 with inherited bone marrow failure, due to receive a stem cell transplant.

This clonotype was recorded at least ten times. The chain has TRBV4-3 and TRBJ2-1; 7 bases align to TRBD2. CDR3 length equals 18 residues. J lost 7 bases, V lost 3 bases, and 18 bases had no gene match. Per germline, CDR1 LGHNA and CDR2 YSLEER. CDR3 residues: CASSQGSSWAGVVNEQFF. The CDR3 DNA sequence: TGCGCCAGCAGCCAGGGAAGTTCCTGGGCGGGAGTCGTAAATGAGCAGTTCTTC.

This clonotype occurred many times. This CDR3 reads CASSFVTGGGETQYF. The CDR3 bases are TGTGCCAGCAGCTTTGTTACGGGAGGAGGAGAGACCCAGTACTTC. The gene calls are TRBV11-2 and TRBJ2-5, with 7 bases that match TRBD2. Germline V gives CDR1 SGHAT, CDR2 FQNNGV. The trim removed 3 bases at V and 4 bases at J, leaving 8 bases unmatched. The CDR3 extends over 15 amino acids.

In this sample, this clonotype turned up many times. The CDR3 sequence is CASGEEQYF. The DNA for the CDR3 is TGTGCCAGCGGGGAGGAGCAGTACTTC. The chain has TRBV11-3 and TRBJ2-7, with D maybe TRBD2 (5 bases). Per germline, CDR1 SGHNT and CDR2 YENEEA. The CDR3 consists of 9 residues. The V end was cut by 8 bases, the J end by 7 bases, with 6 bases between.

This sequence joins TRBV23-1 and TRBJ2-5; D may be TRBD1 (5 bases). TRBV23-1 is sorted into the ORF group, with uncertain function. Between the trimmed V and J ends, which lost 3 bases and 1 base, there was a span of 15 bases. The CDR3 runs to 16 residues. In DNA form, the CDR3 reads TGCGCCAGCAGTCACCTCACATGGGGCTCCCAAGAGACCCAGTACTTC. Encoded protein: CASSHLTWGSQETQYF.

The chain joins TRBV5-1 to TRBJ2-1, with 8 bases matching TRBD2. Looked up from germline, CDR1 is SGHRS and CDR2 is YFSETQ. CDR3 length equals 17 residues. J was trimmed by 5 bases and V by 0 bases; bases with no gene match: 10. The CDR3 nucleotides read TGCGCCAGCAGCTTGGTTCCAGCCGGGGGGGGGCACAATGAGCAGTTCTTC. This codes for CASSLVPAGGGHNEQFF. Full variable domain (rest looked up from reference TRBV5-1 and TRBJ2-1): KAGVTQTPRYLIKTRGQQVTLSCSPISGHRSVSWYQQTPGQGLQFLFEYFSETQRNKGNFPGRFSGRQFSNSRSEMNVSTLELGDSALYLCASSLVPAGGGHNEQFFGPGTRLTVL.

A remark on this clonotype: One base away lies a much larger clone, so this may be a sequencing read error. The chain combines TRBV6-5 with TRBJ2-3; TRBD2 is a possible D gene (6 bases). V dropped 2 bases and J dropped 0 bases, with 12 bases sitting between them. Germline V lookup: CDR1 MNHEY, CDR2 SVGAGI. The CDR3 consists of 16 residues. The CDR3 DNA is TGTGCCAGCAGTTACGTGGGGGGTCTGAGCACAGATACGCAGTATTTT. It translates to CASSYVGGLSTDTQYF.

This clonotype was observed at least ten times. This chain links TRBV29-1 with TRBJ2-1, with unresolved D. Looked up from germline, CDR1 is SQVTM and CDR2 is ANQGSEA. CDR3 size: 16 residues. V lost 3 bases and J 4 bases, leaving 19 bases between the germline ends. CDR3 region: CSVEYWTHGVYNEQFF. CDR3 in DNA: TGCAGCGTTGAGTACTGGACGCATGGGGTATACAATGAGCAGTTCTTC.

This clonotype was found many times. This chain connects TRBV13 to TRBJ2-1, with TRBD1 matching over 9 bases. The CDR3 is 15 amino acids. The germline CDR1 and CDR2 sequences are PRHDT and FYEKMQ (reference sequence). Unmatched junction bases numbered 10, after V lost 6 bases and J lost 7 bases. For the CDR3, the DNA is TGTGCCAGCAGTCATGGACAGGGGCAACCAAATGAGCAGTTCTTC. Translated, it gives CASSHGQGQPNEQFF. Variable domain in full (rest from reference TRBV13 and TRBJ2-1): AAGVIQSPRHLIKEKRETATLKCYPIPRHDTVYWYQQGPGQDPQFLISFYEKMQSDKGSIPDRFSAQQFSDYHSELNMSSLELGDSALYFCASSHGQGQPNEQFFGPGTRLTVL.

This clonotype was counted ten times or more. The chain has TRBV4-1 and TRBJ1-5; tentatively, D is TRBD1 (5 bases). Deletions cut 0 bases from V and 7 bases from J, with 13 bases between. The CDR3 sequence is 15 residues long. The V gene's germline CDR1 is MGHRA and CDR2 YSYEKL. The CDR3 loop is CASSQDTHGAQPQHF. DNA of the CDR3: TGCGCCAGCAGCCAAGATACGCACGGGGCACAGCCCCAGCATTTT.

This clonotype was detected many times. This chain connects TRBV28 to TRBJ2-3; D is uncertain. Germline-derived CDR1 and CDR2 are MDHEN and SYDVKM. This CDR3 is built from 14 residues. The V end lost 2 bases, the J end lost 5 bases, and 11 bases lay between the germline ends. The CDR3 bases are TGTGCCAGCAGTTTAGGCCCTTTCGGAGATACGCAGTATTTT. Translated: CASSLGPFGDTQYF.

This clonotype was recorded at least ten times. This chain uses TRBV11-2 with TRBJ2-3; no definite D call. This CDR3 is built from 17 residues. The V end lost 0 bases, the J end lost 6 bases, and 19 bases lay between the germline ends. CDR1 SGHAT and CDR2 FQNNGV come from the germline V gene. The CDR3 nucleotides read TGTGCCAGCAGCTTAGATCCGAGCCACGGAACTCGGGATACGCAGTATTTT. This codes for CASSLDPSHGTRDTQYF.

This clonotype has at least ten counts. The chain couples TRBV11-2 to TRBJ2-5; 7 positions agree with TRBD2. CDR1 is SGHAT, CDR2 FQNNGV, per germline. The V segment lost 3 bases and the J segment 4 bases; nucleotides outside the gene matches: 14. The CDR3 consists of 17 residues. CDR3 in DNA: TGTGCCAGCAGCTTGGATGGGGGGGGAGGGCCTCTAGAGACCCAGTACTTC. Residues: CASSLDGGGGPLETQYF.

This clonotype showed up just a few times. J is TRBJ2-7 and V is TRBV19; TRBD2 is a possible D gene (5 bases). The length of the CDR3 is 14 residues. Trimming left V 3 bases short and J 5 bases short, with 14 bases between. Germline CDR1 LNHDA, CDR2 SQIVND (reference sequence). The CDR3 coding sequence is TGTGCCAGTAGTATGCTAGGCGGGTCGAACGAGCAGTACTTC. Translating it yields CASSMLGGSNEQYF.

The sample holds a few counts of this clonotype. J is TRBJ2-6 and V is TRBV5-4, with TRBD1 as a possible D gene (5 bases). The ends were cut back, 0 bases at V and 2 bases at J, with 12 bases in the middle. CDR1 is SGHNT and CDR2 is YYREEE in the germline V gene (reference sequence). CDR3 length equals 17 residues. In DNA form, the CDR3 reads TGTGCCAGCAGCTTGGTACCCCCAGGGACTGGGGCCAACGTCCTGACTTTC. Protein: CASSLVPPGTGANVLTF.

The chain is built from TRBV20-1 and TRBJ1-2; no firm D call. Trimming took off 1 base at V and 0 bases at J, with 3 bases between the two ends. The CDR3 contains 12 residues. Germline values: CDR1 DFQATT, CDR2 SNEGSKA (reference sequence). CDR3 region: CSARVANYGYTF. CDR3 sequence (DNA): TGCAGTGCTAGAGTAGCTAACTATGGCTACACCTTC.

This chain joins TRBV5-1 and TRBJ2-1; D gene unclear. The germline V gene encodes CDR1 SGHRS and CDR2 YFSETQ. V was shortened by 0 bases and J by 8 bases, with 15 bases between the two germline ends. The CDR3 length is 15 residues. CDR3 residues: CASSLVARSEDEQFF. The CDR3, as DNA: TGCGCCAGCAGCTTGGTGGCACGTAGTGAGGATGAGCAGTTCTTC.

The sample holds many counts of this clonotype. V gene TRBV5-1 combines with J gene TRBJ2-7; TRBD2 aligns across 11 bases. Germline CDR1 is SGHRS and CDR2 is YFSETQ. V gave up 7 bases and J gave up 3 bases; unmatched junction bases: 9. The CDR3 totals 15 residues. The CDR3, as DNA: TGCGCCAGCTGCCGAGGGACTAGCGGTGTCTACGAGCAGTACTTC. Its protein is CASCRGTSGVYEQYF.

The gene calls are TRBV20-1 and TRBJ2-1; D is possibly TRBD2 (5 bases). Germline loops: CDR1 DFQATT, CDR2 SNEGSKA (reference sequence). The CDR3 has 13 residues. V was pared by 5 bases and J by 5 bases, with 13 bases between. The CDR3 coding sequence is TGCAGTGCTGGGGAGCGGCGAGACAATGAGCAGTTCTTC. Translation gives CSAGERRDNEQFF.

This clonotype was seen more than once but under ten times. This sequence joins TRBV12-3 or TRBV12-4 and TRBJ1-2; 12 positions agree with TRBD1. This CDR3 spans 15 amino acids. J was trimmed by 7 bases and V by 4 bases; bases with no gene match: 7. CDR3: CASSSQGQGATGYTF. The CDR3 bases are TGTGCCAGCAGTTCCCAGGGACAGGGGGCGACTGGCTACACCTTC.

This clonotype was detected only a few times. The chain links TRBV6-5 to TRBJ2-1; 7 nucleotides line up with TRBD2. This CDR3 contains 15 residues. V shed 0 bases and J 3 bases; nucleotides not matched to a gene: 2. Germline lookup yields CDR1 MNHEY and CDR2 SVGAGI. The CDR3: CASSYSAGVYNEQFF. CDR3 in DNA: TGTGCCAGCAGTTACTCGGCGGGGGTCTACAATGAGCAGTTCTTC.

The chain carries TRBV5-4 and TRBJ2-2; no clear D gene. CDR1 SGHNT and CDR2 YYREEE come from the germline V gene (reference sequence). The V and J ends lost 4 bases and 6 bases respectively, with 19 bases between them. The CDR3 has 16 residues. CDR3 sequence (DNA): TGTGCCAGCAGCCATGCCCCTAGTTTGGTCCCCGGGGAGCTGTTTTTT. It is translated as CASSHAPSLVPGELFF. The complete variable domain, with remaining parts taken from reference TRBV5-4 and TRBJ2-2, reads ETGVTQSPTHLIKTRGQQVTLRCSSQSGHNTVSWYQQALGQGPQFIFQYYREEENGRGNFPPRFSGLQFPNYSSELNVNALELDDSALYLCASSHAPSLVPGELFFGEGSRLTVL.

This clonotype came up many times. The CDR3 is CASSLSGQANSPLHF. As DNA, the CDR3 is TGTGCCAGCAGCTTGTCTGGGCAGGCTAATTCACCCCTCCACTTT. The gene calls are TRBV5-5 and TRBJ1-6; D gene ambiguous. This CDR3 comprises 15 residues. V was pared by 1 base and J by 6 bases, with 11 bases between. Germline V gene lookup returns CDR1 SGHKS and CDR2 YYEKEE (reference sequence). The whole variable domain, filled in from reference TRBV5-5 and TRBJ1-6, reads DAGVTQSPTHLIKTRGQQVTLRCSPISGHKSVSWYQQVLGQGPQFIFQYYEKEERGRGNFPDRFSARQFPNYSSELNVNALLLGDSALYLCASSLSGQANSPLHFGNGTRLTVT.

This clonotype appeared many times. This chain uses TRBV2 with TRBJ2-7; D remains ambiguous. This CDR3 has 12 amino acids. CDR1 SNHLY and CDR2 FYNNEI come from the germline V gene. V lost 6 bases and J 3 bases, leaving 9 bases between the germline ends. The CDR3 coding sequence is TGTGCCAGCAGACAGCTCGACTACGAGCAGTACTTC. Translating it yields CASRQLDYEQYF.

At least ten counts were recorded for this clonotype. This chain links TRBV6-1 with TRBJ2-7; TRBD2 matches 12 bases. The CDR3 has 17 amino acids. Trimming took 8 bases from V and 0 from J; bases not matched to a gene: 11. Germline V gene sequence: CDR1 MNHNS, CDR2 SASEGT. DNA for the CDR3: TGTGCCAGCCCCTCGGGGCTAGCGGGAGGGGCCTCCTACGAGCAGTACTTC. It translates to CASPSGLAGGASYEQYF.

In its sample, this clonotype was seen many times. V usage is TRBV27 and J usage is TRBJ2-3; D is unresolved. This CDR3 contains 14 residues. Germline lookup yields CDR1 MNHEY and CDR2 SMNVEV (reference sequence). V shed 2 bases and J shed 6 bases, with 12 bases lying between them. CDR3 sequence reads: CASSLGLGIDTQYF. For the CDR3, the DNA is TGTGCCAGCAGTTTAGGGCTAGGAATTGATACGCAGTATTTT.